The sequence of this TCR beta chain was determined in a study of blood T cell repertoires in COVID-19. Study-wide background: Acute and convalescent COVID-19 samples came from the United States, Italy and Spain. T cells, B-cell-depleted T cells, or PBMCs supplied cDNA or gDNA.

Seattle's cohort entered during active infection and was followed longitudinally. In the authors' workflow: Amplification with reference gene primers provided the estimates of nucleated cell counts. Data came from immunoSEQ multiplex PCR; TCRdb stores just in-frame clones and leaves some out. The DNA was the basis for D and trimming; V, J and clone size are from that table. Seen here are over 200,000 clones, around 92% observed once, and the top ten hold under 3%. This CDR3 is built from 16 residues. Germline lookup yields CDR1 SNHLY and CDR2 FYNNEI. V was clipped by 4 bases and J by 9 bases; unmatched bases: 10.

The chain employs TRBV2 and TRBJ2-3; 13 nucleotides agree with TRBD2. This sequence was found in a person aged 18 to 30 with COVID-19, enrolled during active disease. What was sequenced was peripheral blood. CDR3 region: CASSVDWTSGSKTQYF. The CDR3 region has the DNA TGTGCCAGCAGTGTTGATTGGACTAGCGGGAGCAAGACGCAGTATTTT.